This entry is about one T cell receptor beta chain. Antigen specificity is unknown. Some clones are missing from TCRdb's copy, which holds only in-frame ones; the method was immunoSEQ multiplex PCR. The sample lists about 2.1 million clones, 93% occurring once. Cells designated naive CD8 were CD45RO-negative and were positively selected for CCR7, with terminally differentiated effector memory CD45RA+ cells excluded. This entry comes from a study of shared clonotypes between healthy human individuals. With 2 bases removed from V and 1 base from J, the gap between germline ends came to 8 bases. The germline V gene has CDR1 SEHNR and CDR2 FQNEAQ (reference sequence). The CDR3 loop spans 14 amino acids. Findings and limits, study-wide: Blood alone was sampled, and tissue repertoires likely differ.

This clonotype originated in a man younger than 35 in good health. Some clones in this sample may be carry-over from other donors' samples. The sequenced material came from naive CD8+ T cells from PBMCs. The chain has TRBV7-9 and TRBJ1-1; D gene ambiguous. The chain's CDR3 is CASSLRASNTEAFF. The CDR3 DNA is TGTGCCAGCAGCTTAAGGGCTTCGAACACTGAAGCTTTCTTT.